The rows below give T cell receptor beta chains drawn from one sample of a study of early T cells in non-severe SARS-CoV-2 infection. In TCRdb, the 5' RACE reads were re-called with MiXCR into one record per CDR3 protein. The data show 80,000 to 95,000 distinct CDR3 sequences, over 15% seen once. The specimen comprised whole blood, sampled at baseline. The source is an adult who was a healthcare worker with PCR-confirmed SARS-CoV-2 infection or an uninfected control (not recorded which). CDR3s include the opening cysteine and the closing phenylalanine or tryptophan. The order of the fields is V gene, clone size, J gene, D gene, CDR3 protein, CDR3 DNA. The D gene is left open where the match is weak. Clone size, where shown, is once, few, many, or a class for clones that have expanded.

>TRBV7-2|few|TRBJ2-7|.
CASSLGLGSSDTLYF
TGTGCCAGCAGCTTAGGTTTAGGGTCGTCAGATACCCTGTACTTC
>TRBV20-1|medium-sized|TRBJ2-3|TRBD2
CSARSGLAGGITDTQYF
TGCAGTGCTAGATCCGGACTAGCGGGAGGTATAACAGATACGCAGTATTTT
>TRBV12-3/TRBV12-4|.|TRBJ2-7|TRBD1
CASSFATGGKYEQYF
TGTGCCAGCAGTTTTGCGACAGGGGGTAAATACGAGCAGTACTTC
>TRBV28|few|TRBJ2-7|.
CASSFGRSSYEQYF
TGTGCCAGCAGTTTCGGGAGAAGCTCCTACGAGCAGTACTTC
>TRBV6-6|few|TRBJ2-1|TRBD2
CASSYTGLAVPRSYNEQFF
TGTGCCAGCAGTTACACTGGTCTAGCGGTCCCTCGCTCCTACAATGAGCAGTTCTTC
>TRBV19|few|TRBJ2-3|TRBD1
CASSTSRGPDVTDTQYF
TGTGCCAGTAGTACCTCCAGGGGGCCAGATGTGACAGATACGCAGTATTTT
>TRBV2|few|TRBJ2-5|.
CASHNEGKTQYF
TGTGCCAGCCACAACGAGGGGAAGACCCAGTACTTC
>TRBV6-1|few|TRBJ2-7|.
CASSEILQGSYEQYF
TGTGCCAGCAGTGAAATTTTGCAGGGATCCTACGAGCAGTACTTC
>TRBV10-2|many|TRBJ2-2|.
CATWDVTGELFF
TGCGCCACCTGGGACGTCACCGGGGAGCTGTTTTTT
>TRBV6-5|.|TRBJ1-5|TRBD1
CASSSTGGEKPQHF
TGTGCCAGCAGTTCAACAGGGGGCGAAAAGCCCCAGCATTTT
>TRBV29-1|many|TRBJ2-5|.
CSFQDSLQETQYF
TGCAGCTTCCAAGACAGCCTGCAAGAGACCCAGTACTTC
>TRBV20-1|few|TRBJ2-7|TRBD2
CSATPYEAGETYEQYF
TGCAGTGCTACCCCCTATGAAGCGGGGGAAACCTACGAGCAGTACTTC
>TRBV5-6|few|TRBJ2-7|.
CASSRNAYEQYF
TGTGCCAGCAGCCGCAACGCCTACGAGCAGTACTTC
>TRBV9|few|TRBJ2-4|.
CASSVSAGRREIQYF
TGTGCCAGCAGCGTTTCGGCGGGGCGCCGAGAGATTCAGTACTTC
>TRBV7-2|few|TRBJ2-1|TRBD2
CASSPGTSGSIREQFF
TGTGCCAGCAGCCCTGGGACTAGCGGGAGCATCCGGGAGCAGTTCTTC
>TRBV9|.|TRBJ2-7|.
CASSPGTVYGEQYF
TGTGCCAGCAGCCCGGGGACTGTTTACGGGGAGCAGTACTTC
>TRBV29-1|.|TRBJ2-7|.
CSVGVLYGEQYF
TGCAGCGTTGGAGTTTTATATGGCGAGCAGTACTTC
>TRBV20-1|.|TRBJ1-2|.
CSARRGAGYTF
TGCAGTGCTAGACGGGGGGCCGGCTACACCTTC
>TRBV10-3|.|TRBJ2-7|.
CAGGEGVEQYF
TGTGCCGGAGGCGAAGGGGTCGAGCAGTACTTC
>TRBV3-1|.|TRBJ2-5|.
CASSQVGQETQYF
TGTGCCAGCAGCCAAGTGGGTCAAGAGACCCAGTACTTC
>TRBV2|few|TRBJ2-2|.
CASRGHTNTGELFF
TGTGCCAGCAGGGGTCATACGAACACCGGGGAGCTGTTTTTT
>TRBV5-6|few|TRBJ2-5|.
CASSLGLKETQYF
TGTGCCAGCAGCCTGGGACTGAAGGAGACCCAGTACTTC
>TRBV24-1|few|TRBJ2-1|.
CATSDSDPTLYNEQFF
TGTGCCACCAGTGATTCGGACCCGACCCTCTACAATGAGCAGTTCTTC
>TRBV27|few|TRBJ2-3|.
CASSKLYTDTQYF
TGTGCCAGCAGTAAACTTTACACAGATACGCAGTATTTT
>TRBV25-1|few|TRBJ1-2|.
CASSGGYLYGYTF
TGTGCCAGCAGTGGAGGGTATCTCTATGGCTACACCTTC
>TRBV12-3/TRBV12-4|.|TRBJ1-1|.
CASSPGVPEAFF
TGTGCCAGCAGTCCAGGGGTCCCTGAAGCTTTCTTT
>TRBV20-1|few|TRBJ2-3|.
CSAVGLGTDTQYF
TGCAGTGCCGTGGGGTTGGGCACAGATACGCAGTATTTT
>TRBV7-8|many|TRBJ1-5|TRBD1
CASSLQGGNNQPQHF
TGTGCCAGCAGCTTACAGGGGGGAAACAATCAGCCCCAGCATTTT
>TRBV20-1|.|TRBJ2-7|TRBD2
CSARGMTSTDYEQYF
TGCAGTGCTAGAGGTATGACTAGCACTGACTACGAGCAGTACTTC
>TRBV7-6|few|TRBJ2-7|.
CASSFGTTYEQYF
TGTGCCAGCAGCTTCGGGACCACCTACGAGCAGTACTTC
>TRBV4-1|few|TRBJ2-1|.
CASSQDGGMNNEQFF
TGCGCCAGCAGCCAAGATGGGGGAATGAACAATGAGCAGTTCTTC
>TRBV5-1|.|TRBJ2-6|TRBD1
CAGPLVRDRLSGANVLTF
TGCGCCGGTCCTCTGGTCCGGGACAGACTCTCTGGGGCCAACGTCCTGACTTTC
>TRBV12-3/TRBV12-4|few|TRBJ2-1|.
CASSPRDVQFF
TGTGCCAGCAGTCCACGGGACGTTCAGTTCTTC
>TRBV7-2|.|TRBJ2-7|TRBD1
CASSSNLYRGSYEQYF
TGTGCCAGCAGCTCGAACTTATACAGGGGTTCCTACGAGCAGTACTTC
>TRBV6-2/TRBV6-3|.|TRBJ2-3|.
CASSYERTTMAHTQYF
TGTGCCAGCAGTTACGAACGGACTACAATGGCCCATACGCAGTATTTT
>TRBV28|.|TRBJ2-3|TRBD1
CASSRTGTGSPTQYF
TGTGCCAGCAGCCGGACCGGGACAGGCTCCCCTACGCAGTATTTT
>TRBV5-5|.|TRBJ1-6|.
CASSSEMYGSPLHF
TGTGCCAGCAGCTCGGAGATGTACGGTTCACCCCTCCACTTT
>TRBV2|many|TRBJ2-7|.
CASLLAGFEQYF
TGTGCCAGCCTACTAGCTGGGTTCGAGCAGTACTTC